One sample yielded the 30 T cell receptor beta chains listed below, sequenced in a study of blood T cell repertoires in COVID-19. Libraries were prepared by immunoSEQ multiplex PCR; TCRdb keeps only in-frame clonotypes and omits some of them. Here the sample spans about 65,000 clones, about 83% being singletons. Sample: peripheral blood. These receptors all stem from a man over 45 with COVID-19, enrolled during active disease.

The genes are TRBV28 and TRBJ2-1, with TRBD1 matching over 9 bases. This CDR3 is built from 15 residues. J gave up 3 bases and V 5 bases, and 5 bases lay outside the gene matches. In germline, CDR1 is MDHEN, CDR2 SYDVKM. In DNA form, the CDR3 reads TGTGCCAGCAGTATCCGGGACAGGGTCTACAATGAGCAGTTCTTC. It codes for CASSIRDRVYNEQFF.

This sequence joins TRBV28 and TRBJ2-5; D is perhaps TRBD2 (6 bases). The V gene lost 2 bases and the J gene lost 1 base, with 8 bases spanning the gap. Germline V gene data show CDR1 as MDHEN and CDR2 as SYDVKM. CDR3 length equals 14 residues. The CDR3 region has the DNA TGTGCCAGCAGTTTAATAGCGGTCCAAGAGACCCAGTACTTC. This sequence encodes CASSLIAVQETQYF.

This clone was detected only a few times. The chain is built from TRBV6-5 and TRBJ1-2; perhaps TRBD1 as D (5 bases). The germline V and J ends were trimmed by 6 bases and 8 bases, with 13 bases remaining between them. Germline V gene lookup returns CDR1 MNHEY and CDR2 SVGAGI. The CDR3 covers 12 residues. The CDR3 DNA sequence: TGTGCCAGCAGAGGACACTCTGGGGGCTACACCTTC. Translated, it gives CASRGHSGGYTF.

V and J are TRBV3-1 (or the pseudogene TRBV3-2) and TRBJ2-1; 8 bases are shared with TRBD1. Germline V CDR1 and CDR2: LGHDT, YNNKEL (reference sequence). The CDR3 has 20 residues. Trimming at V came to 4 bases and at J to 2 bases, leaving 19 bases not matched to a gene. The chain's CDR3 is CASSPGSQYSGTGPYNEQFF. DNA for the CDR3: TGTGCCAGCAGCCCAGGGTCCCAATACTCCGGGACAGGACCCTACAATGAGCAGTTCTTC.

The V and J genes are TRBV5-1 and TRBJ2-3, with 13 bases matching TRBD2. There are 16 residues in the CDR3. The trim removed 3 bases at V and 2 bases at J, leaving 3 bases unmatched. The V gene's germline CDR1 is SGHRS and CDR2 YFSETQ. CDR3 DNA sequence: TGCGCCAGCAGCTCTGGACTAGCGGGGGTCACAGATACGCAGTATTTT. This translates into CASSSGLAGVTDTQYF.

This sequence joins TRBV28 and TRBJ2-7, with D perhaps matching TRBD2 (5 bases). There are 18 residues in the CDR3. Trimming shortened V by 1 base and J by 3 bases, and 22 bases separated the two germline ends. CDR1 is MDHEN, CDR2 SYDVKM, per germline. The chain's CDR3 is CASSLFHTPGSYVYEQYF. For the CDR3, the DNA is TGTGCCAGCAGTTTATTCCATACTCCGGGATCGTATGTCTACGAGCAGTACTTC.

This chain connects TRBV6-5 to TRBJ2-7, with 8 bases aligning to TRBD2. Germline V gives CDR1 MNHEY, CDR2 SVGAGI. With 6 bases clipped from V and 0 bases from J, the junction kept 7 bases outside the gene matches. This CDR3 is 15 amino acids long. CDR3 sequence (DNA): TGTGCCAGCAGGAGGGATAGCGGGATCTCCTACGAGCAGTACTTC. This gives the protein CASRRDSGISYEQYF.

This chain joins TRBV7-2 and TRBJ2-1; 9 bases fit TRBD2. Germline values: CDR1 SGHTA, CDR2 FQGNSA. J lost 8 bases, V lost 5 bases, and 16 bases had no gene match. This CDR3 has 17 amino acids. CDR3 sequence: CASSHGTSRRGGHEQFF. In DNA form, the CDR3 reads TGTGCCAGCAGCCACGGGACTAGCCGCCGCGGCGGGCATGAGCAGTTCTTC.

A word on this clone: Other DNA sequences from this sample encode an identical CDR3 as well. The chain is built from TRBV5-1 and TRBJ1-5; tentative D call: TRBD1 (5 bases). The CDR3 is made up of 13 amino acids. The germline V and J ends were trimmed by 0 bases and 7 bases, with 8 bases remaining between them. Germline CDR1 SGHRS, CDR2 YFSETQ. This CDR3 is CASSLERGQPQHF. CDR3 DNA: TGCGCCAGCAGCTTGGAAAGGGGCCAGCCCCAGCATTTT.

The DNA for the CDR3 is TGTGCCAGCAGCGTAAGGACAGTCGGTGAGCAGTTCTTC. Its protein is CASSVRTVGEQFF. This chain joins TRBV9 and TRBJ2-1, with D perhaps TRBD1 (6 bases). Deletions cut 1 base from V and 9 bases from J, with 11 bases between. The CDR3 is made up of 13 amino acids. CDR1 is SGDLS and CDR2 is YYNGEE in the germline V gene.

This chain connects TRBV6-6 to TRBJ1-1; a weak D match, TRBD1 (5 bases). CDR3 length: 13 residues. The V end was cut by 2 bases, the J end by 5 bases, with 9 bases between. Germline V CDR1 and CDR2: MNHNY, SVGAGI (reference sequence). The CDR3 coding sequence is TGTGCCAGCAGTTACCGGGGGGAAACTGAAGCTTTCTTT. Its translation is CASSYRGETEAFF.

J is TRBJ2-7 and V is TRBV11-1, with 8 bases fitting TRBD1. There are 12 residues in the CDR3. Germline CDR1 is SGHAT and CDR2 is FQDESV (reference sequence). The ends lost 5 bases at V and 5 bases at J; junction bases unmatched: 2. CDR3 amino acids: CASSLDRDEQYF. CDR3 DNA: TGTGCCAGCAGCCTGGACAGGGACGAGCAGTACTTC.

The chain employs TRBV6-6 and TRBJ1-2, with D tentatively TRBD1 (6 bases). The CDR3 contains 15 residues. Trimming left V 2 bases short and J 6 bases short, with 16 bases between. Per germline, CDR1 MNHNY and CDR2 SVGAGI (reference sequence). This chain's CDR3 is CASSYRWDILNGYTF. In DNA form, the CDR3 reads TGTGCCAGCAGTTACCGTTGGGACATTCTCAATGGCTACACCTTC.

The genes are TRBV4-1 and TRBJ2-7; D is possibly TRBD2 (5 bases). From germline, CDR1 is MGHRA and CDR2 YSYEKL. The CDR3 totals 15 residues. V was pared by 0 bases and J by 7 bases, with 16 bases between. The CDR3 region is CASSQDQSGAREQYF. The CDR3 nucleotides read TGCGCCAGCAGCCAAGATCAAAGCGGTGCACGGGAGCAGTACTTC.

V usage is TRBV27 and J usage is TRBJ2-3; 7 nucleotides match TRBD2. The CDR3 loop spans 13 amino acids. Trimming removed 5 bases from V and 8 bases from J; junction bases left unmatched: 7. Germline lookup yields CDR1 MNHEY and CDR2 SMNVEV (reference sequence). The CDR3 loop reads CASSTYSSGTQYF. As DNA, the CDR3 is TGTGCCAGCAGTACCTACTCTAGCGGTACGCAGTATTTT.

This chain links TRBV4-3 with TRBJ2-2; weak D call: TRBD1 (5 bases). There are 15 residues in the CDR3. Trimming shortened V by 6 bases and J by 0 bases, and 11 bases separated the two germline ends. Germline loops: CDR1 LGHNA, CDR2 YSLEER. CDR3: CASSGAHANTGELFF. CDR3 bases: TGCGCCAGCAGTGGGGCCCACGCGAACACCGGGGAGCTGTTTTTT.

The chain couples TRBV7-9 to TRBJ2-3; 9 bases line up with TRBD2. This CDR3 contains 16 residues. Looked up from germline, CDR1 is SEHNR and CDR2 is FQNEAQ (reference sequence). The V gene end was trimmed by 3 bases and the J gene end by 6 bases; junction bases not matched to a gene: 10. The CDR3 sequence is CASSFIAGVSFDTQYF. The CDR3 nucleotides read TGTGCCAGCAGCTTCATAGCGGGAGTTAGTTTTGATACGCAGTATTTT.

The rearrangement links TRBV28 to TRBJ2-2, with D possibly matching TRBD2 (6 bases). The CDR3 is 14 residues long. V lost 3 bases and J lost 5, with 10 bases in between. Germline assignment: CDR1 MDHEN and CDR2 SYDVKM. The CDR3 loop is CASSLDGGTGELFF. The DNA for the CDR3 is TGTGCCAGCAGTTTGGATGGAGGGACCGGGGAGCTGTTTTTT.

The chain is built from TRBV6-2 or TRBV6-3 and TRBJ2-7; TRBD2 is a possible D gene (6 bases). The CDR3 runs 16 residues. Per germline, CDR1 MNHEY and CDR2 SVGEGT. Trimming took off 5 bases at V and 2 bases at J, with 19 bases between the two ends. The CDR3 sequence is CASSRPSRAGTYEQYF. CDR3 DNA sequence: TGTGCCAGCAGTCGCCCTTCGCGGGCGGGAACCTACGAGCAGTACTTC.

In this sample, this clone turned up once. CDR3 DNA: TGCGCCAGCAGCCAAGACCGTCTAGTGGGCAATGAGCAGTTCTTC. Protein: CASSQDRLVGNEQFF. J is TRBJ2-1 and V is TRBV4-3; D is unresolved. V was pared by 0 bases and J by 6 bases, with 12 bases between. This CDR3 region has 15 residues. The germline gives CDR1 LGHNA, CDR2 YSLEER.

This chain links TRBV24-1 with TRBJ1-2; D unresolved. The length of the CDR3 is 13 residues. Germline lookup yields CDR1 KGHDR and CDR2 SFDVKD. Trimming removed 3 bases at V and 8 bases at J, with 12 bases between. The CDR3 DNA follows: TGTGCCACCAGTGATCCCGTTTTAAAAGGCTACACCTTC. It translates to CATSDPVLKGYTF.

In this sample, this clone turned up a few times. The rearrangement links TRBV5-4 to TRBJ2-1, with D tentatively TRBD1 (7 bases). Trimming stripped 4 bases from V and 7 bases from J, with 9 bases between. The CDR3 is made up of 12 amino acids. Per germline, CDR1 SGHNT and CDR2 YYREEE (reference sequence). The CDR3 DNA follows: TGTGCCAGCAGCGCAGGGGGGAATGAGCAGTTCTTC. It is translated as CASSAGGNEQFF.

The J gene is TRBJ1-2, the V gene TRBV20-1; possible D gene TRBD1, 6 bases. Germline V CDR1 and CDR2: DFQATT, SNEGSKA (reference sequence). V was trimmed by 5 bases and J by 3 bases, leaving 16 bases between them. The CDR3 consists of 14 residues. CDR3 DNA sequence: TGCAGTGCTGGTGGTGGGGGCTTTGACTATGGCTACACCTTC. As protein: CSAGGGGFDYGYTF.

The chain employs TRBV5-1 and TRBJ1-6; D is uncertain. CDR3 length: 13 amino acids. Germline CDR1 SGHRS, CDR2 YFSETQ. V dropped 2 bases and J dropped 6 bases, with 6 bases sitting between them. The CDR3 DNA sequence: TGCGCCAGCAGCTTTGACTCTAATTCACCCCTCCACTTT. Translation gives CASSFDSNSPLHF.

This sequence joins TRBV24-1 and TRBJ1-1; D is ambiguous. The CDR3 runs 13 residues. Germline CDR1 reads KGHDR; CDR2 reads SFDVKD. Trimming pared 6 bases from V and 5 bases from J, leaving 12 bases between. CDR3 loop: CATSRTAGTEAFF. The DNA for the CDR3 is TGTGCCACCAGTAGAACCGCGGGGACTGAAGCTTTCTTT.

The CDR3, as DNA: TGTGCCACCAGTGACTCGACTAGCGGAACCAATGAGCAGTTCTTC. Its protein product is CATSDSTSGTNEQFF. J is TRBJ2-1 and V is TRBV24-1; TRBD2 agrees at 9 bases. The CDR3 is made up of 15 amino acids. V dropped 4 bases and J dropped 6; count of bases not matched to a gene: 6. Germline CDR1 reads KGHDR; CDR2 reads SFDVKD.

This CDR3 reads CASSQGEGEQYF. DNA of the CDR3: TGCGCCAGCAGCCAAGGGGAGGGGGAGCAGTACTTC. The chain combines TRBV4-1 with TRBJ2-7; 7 nucleotides match TRBD2. Germline V gene sequence: CDR1 MGHRA, CDR2 YSYEKL. Germline trimming cut 1 base from V and 7 bases from J; bases unmatched to any gene: 1. The CDR3 contains 12 residues.

V gene TRBV6-4 combines with J gene TRBJ2-1, with 9 bases lining up with TRBD1. The CDR3 totals 15 residues. Germline CDR1 MRHNA, CDR2 SNTAGT. The trim removed 0 bases at V and 3 bases at J, leaving 0 bases unmatched. CDR3: CASSDSTGGYNEQFF. The CDR3 nucleotides read TGTGCCAGCAGTGACTCGACAGGGGGCTACAATGAGCAGTTCTTC.

The chain links TRBV5-1 to TRBJ1-2; TRBD1 matches at 8 bases. The V gene's germline CDR1 is SGHRS and CDR2 YFSETQ. The CDR3 spans 14 residues. V dropped 4 bases and J dropped 4; count of bases not matched to a gene: 6. CDR3 in DNA: TGCGCCAGCAGCGCAACCGGGACAGGCTATGGCTACACCTTC. Translation gives CASSATGTGYGYTF.

The chain carries TRBV5-1 and TRBJ2-3; 9 bases agree with TRBD1. Germline assignment: CDR1 SGHRS and CDR2 YFSETQ. This CDR3 comprises 14 residues. V shed 4 bases and J 5 bases; nucleotides not matched to a gene: 5. Here the CDR3 DNA reads TGCGCCAGCAGCAAGGACAGGGGAGAAGATACGCAGTATTTT. This gives the protein CASSKDRGEDTQYF.